A single sample is the source of the 15 T cell receptor beta chains below, sequenced in a study of control samples from healthy donors and cancer patients. Sequencing used immunoSEQ multiplex PCR; TCRdb keeps in-frame clones, though not all of them. The data contain roughly 160,000 clones, roughly 94% of them singletons. Specimen: PBMCs. The receptor source for this set is a man aged 60 to 75 with colorectal cancer.

The CDR3 here is CASSEWAGAGETQYF. For the CDR3, the DNA is TGCGCCAGCAGTGAGTGGGCGGGGGCGGGTGAGACCCAGTACTTC. The chain employs TRBV10-2 and TRBJ2-5; D perhaps matches TRBD2 (7 bases). CDR1 is WSHSY, CDR2 SAAADI, per germline. This CDR3 has 15 amino acids. V gave up 1 base and J gave up 5 bases, with 14 bases separating them.

The chain links TRBV6-5 to TRBJ1-1; 9 bases align to TRBD1. Per germline, CDR1 MNHEY and CDR2 SVGAGI. The V and J ends lost 10 bases and 3 bases, in that order; junction bases with no gene match: 9. CDR3 size: 14 residues. The CDR3 sequence is CATKTDRGDTEAFF. CDR3 sequence (DNA): TGTGCCACCAAGACGGACAGGGGAGACACTGAAGCTTTCTTT.

Regarding this clone: Other DNA sequences of this sample code for an identical CDR3. The chain joins TRBV6-1 to TRBJ1-2; D unclear. The CDR3 runs 12 residues. Germline CDR1 MNHNS, CDR2 SASEGT. V gave up 2 bases and J gave up 4 bases, with 5 bases separating them. CDR3 nucleotide sequence: TGTGCCAGCAGTGAAAGTTCCTATGGCTACACCTTC. Translating gives CASSESSYGYTF.

The chain joins TRBV9 to TRBJ2-3; 9 bases are shared with TRBD2. Per the germline V gene, CDR1 is SGDLS and CDR2 is YYNGEE. The V and J ends lost 3 bases and 0 bases, in that order; junction bases with no gene match: 5. The CDR3 spans 16 residues. The CDR3 here is CASSAAGGASTDTQYF. CDR3 nucleotide sequence: TGTGCCAGCAGCGCAGCGGGGGGAGCTAGCACAGATACGCAGTATTTT.

This clone was seen only a few times. V gene TRBV18 combines with J gene TRBJ1-2; the D is unclear. Trimming shortened V by 0 bases and J by 2 bases, and 10 bases separated the two germline ends. This CDR3 region has 15 residues. Per germline, CDR1 KGHSH and CDR2 LQKENI. DNA for the CDR3: TGTGCCAGCTCACCACCGGTTGTCGGGAACTATGGCTACACCTTC. It yields the protein CASSPPVVGNYGYTF.

V is TRBV10-2 and J is TRBJ1-1; TRBD1 is a possible D gene (5 bases). The germline CDR1 and CDR2 sequences are WSHSY and SAAADI. The V gene lost 5 bases and the J gene lost 3 bases, with 10 bases spanning the gap. This CDR3 has 13 residues. CDR3 bases: TGCGCCAGCAGTTCCAGGGTTGACACTGAAGCTTTCTTT. Translating it yields CASSSRVDTEAFF.

The gene calls are TRBV6-1 and TRBJ1-6, with no clear D. The CDR3 is 13 residues long. V was clipped by 0 bases and J by 8 bases, with 5 bases between them. Germline CDR1 MNHNS, CDR2 SASEGT. In DNA form, the CDR3 reads TGTGCCAGCAGTGAAGCCTCCTATTCACCCCTCCACTTT. Protein product: CASSEASYSPLHF.

This chain uses TRBV6-5 with TRBJ1-2; TRBD1 might be the D (5 bases). The CDR3 sequence is 14 residues long. Germline V gene lookup returns CDR1 MNHEY and CDR2 SVGAGI. Trimming took 4 bases from V and 6 from J, leaving 15 bases between them. CDR3: CASSSRSGIDGYTF. The CDR3 DNA reads TGTGCCAGCAGTTCACGTTCAGGGATTGATGGCTACACCTTC.

The chain recombines TRBV27 with TRBJ2-4, with 10 bases matching TRBD2. This CDR3 is built from 19 residues. CDR1 is MNHEY and CDR2 is SMNVEV in the germline V gene (reference sequence). Losses at the gene ends were 6 bases for V and 3 bases for J; bases not matched to a gene: 17. CDR3 loop: CASSSDRLAGVDGKNIQYF. The CDR3 DNA is TGTGCCAGCAGCTCAGACCGGCTAGCGGGGGTCGATGGCAAAAACATTCAGTACTTC.

The chain has TRBV5-8 and TRBJ1-2; D not resolved. V lost 0 bases and J lost 0, with 6 bases in between. The germline CDR1 and CDR2 sequences are SGHTS and YDEGEE. The CDR3 is 14 residues long. CDR3 sequence: CASSLGVANYGYTF. The CDR3 DNA reads as TGTGCCAGCAGCTTGGGAGTTGCTAACTATGGCTACACCTTC.

The chain couples TRBV5-1 to TRBJ2-2; 7 bases line up with TRBD1. Germline lookup yields CDR1 SGHRS and CDR2 YFSETQ. The CDR3 is made up of 15 amino acids. V shed 4 bases, J shed 2 bases, and the junction held 5 bases outside the gene matches. In nucleotides, the CDR3 is TGCGCCAGCAGCCCTGGGGACAGAAACACCGGGGAGCTGTTTTTT. The encoded protein is CASSPGDRNTGELFF.

V usage is TRBV10-2 and J usage is TRBJ2-2, with no clear D. CDR1 and CDR2 from the germline V gene are WSHSY and SAAADI. V gave up 3 bases and J gave up 7 bases, with 6 bases separating them. The CDR3 covers 12 residues. CDR3 loop: CASSDPGGELFF. The DNA of the CDR3 is TGCGCCAGCAGTGACCCCGGCGGGGAGCTGTTTTTT.

The gene calls are TRBV27 and TRBJ2-2; D not certain. The CDR3 length is 11 residues. CDR1 and CDR2 from the germline V gene are MNHEY and SMNVEV (reference sequence). Trimming removed 4 bases at V and 7 bases at J, with 4 bases between. The CDR3 DNA sequence: TGTGCCAGCAGTTCCCACGGGGAGCTGTTTTTT. This gives the protein CASSSHGELFF.

The genes are TRBV2 and TRBJ2-1, with unresolved D. V gave up 2 bases and J gave up 7 bases, with 3 bases separating them. Germline V gene sequence: CDR1 SNHLY, CDR2 FYNNEI. This CDR3 comprises 11 residues. In DNA form, the CDR3 reads TGTGCCAGCAGTGAATGGAATGAGCAGTTCTTC. Protein product: CASSEWNEQFF.

The chain is built from TRBV11-3 and TRBJ1-6; 8 nucleotides line up with TRBD1. The CDR3 contains 15 residues. The germline CDR1 and CDR2 sequences are SGHNT and YENEEA. Trimming cost V 5 bases and J 4 bases; bases outside gene matches: 4. This CDR3 is CASSTGQVYNSPLHF. The DNA of the CDR3 is TGTGCCAGCAGCACGGGACAGGTTTATAATTCACCCCTCCACTTT.